Below, 17 T cell receptor beta chains from the same sample are listed, as sequenced in a study of regulatory T cells in long-lasting Graves disease. iRepertoire HTBI primers and Arm-PCR of CDR3 regions built TCR beta libraries. TCRdb re-called the multiplex PCR reads with MiXCR, one entry per CDR3 protein. The sample shows 650,000 to 700,000 distinct CDR3 sequences, approximately 29% of them seen only once. Time point denoted: persistent/refractory GD, antithyroid drugs over 5 years with positive TRAb. Preparation of the TCR library used RNA extracted from PBMCs. The sequenced sample was peripheral blood mononuclear cells (PBMCs), obtained when the disease was refractory, from a patient treated with antithyroid drugs. Receptor source: a female donor with Graves disease.

Remarks on this clonotype: Since a much larger clone is just one base distant, this may be a read error. The chain links TRBV28 to TRBJ1-6; the D is unclear. CDR1 and CDR2 from the germline V gene are MDHEN and SYDVKM. The CDR3 covers 16 residues. The CDR3 DNA follows: TGTGCCGGCAGTGCCCGGGCGCCGGCAGAGAATTCACCCCTCCACTTT. Translation: CAGSARAPAENSPLHF.

The chain is built from TRBV18 and TRBJ2-2, with 9 bases identical to TRBD2. V was pared by 4 bases and J by 9 bases, with 15 bases of the junction left unmatched. Germline lookup yields CDR1 KGHSH and CDR2 LQKENI. This CDR3 region has 17 residues. The CDR3 region is CASSQGELGTSIRELFF. The CDR3 coding sequence is TGTGCCAGCTCACAGGGGGAACTCGGGACTAGCATCCGGGAGCTGTTTTTT.

The chain is built from TRBV7-2 and TRBJ2-5; 7 bases match TRBD1. Germline values: CDR1 SGHTA, CDR2 FQGNSA. CDR3 length: 16 residues. Losses at the gene ends were 2 bases for V and 0 bases for J; bases not matched to a gene: 6. CDR3 nucleotides: TGTGCCAGCAGCTTACGAGCCAGGGGGAACCAAGAGACCCAGTACTTC. It encodes CASSLRARGNQETQYF.

This clonotype was observed a few times. The chain is built from TRBV6-1 and TRBJ1-1; D gene unclear. Germline CDR1 reads MNHNS; CDR2 reads SASEGT. The CDR3 is made up of 15 amino acids. Trimming cost V 1 base and J 1 base, with 10 bases left between them. The CDR3 region is CASSEGDYANTEAFF. Written as DNA, the CDR3 is TGTGCCAGCAGTGAAGGCGATTACGCGAACACTGAAGCTTTCTTT.

The J gene is TRBJ2-7, the V gene TRBV15, with 8 positions matching TRBD1. Germline V lookup: CDR1 LNHNV, CDR2 YYDKDF (reference sequence). Germline trimming cut 8 bases from V and 6 bases from J; bases unmatched to any gene: 9. The CDR3 is 13 amino acids. CDR3 sequence (DNA): TGTGCCACCGGTGCGGACAGGGCCAGCGAGCAGTACTTC. This codes for CATGADRASEQYF.

CDR3 sequence reads: CAWSVLIGNEQYF. For the CDR3, the DNA is TGTGCCTGGAGTGTACTTATCGGTAACGAGCAGTACTTC. The genes are TRBV30 and TRBJ2-7, with unresolved D. V was pared by 0 bases and J by 5 bases, with 11 bases between. The CDR3 totals 13 residues. Germline V gene lookup returns CDR1 GTSNPN and CDR2 SVGIG (reference sequence).

CDR3 bases: TGTGCCATCAGTGAGATGAGGGGAGGGGAAAAACTGTTTTTT. It specifies CAISEMRGGEKLFF. The chain links TRBV10-3 to TRBJ1-4, with D perhaps TRBD1 (5 bases). CDR1 is ENHRY, CDR2 SYGVKD, per germline. Trimming took off 2 bases at V and 8 bases at J, with 12 bases between the two ends. The CDR3 loop spans 14 amino acids.

CDR3 sequence (DNA): TGTGCCAGCAGCATTGGACAGAAGGGAGATCAGCCCCAGCATTTT. The encoded protein is CASSIGQKGDQPQHF. V and J are TRBV5-6 and TRBJ1-5; weak D call: TRBD1 (6 bases). Trimming left V 4 bases short and J 5 bases short, with 16 bases between. The CDR3 extends over 15 amino acids. Per germline, CDR1 SGHDT and CDR2 YYEEEE. Drawing the rest from reference TRBV5-6 and TRBJ1-5, the complete variable domain is DAGVTQSPTHLIKTRGQQVTLRCSPKSGHDTVSWYQQALGQGPQFIFQYYEEEERQRGNFPDRFSGHQFPNYSSELNVNALLLGDSALYLCASSIGQKGDQPQHFGDGTRLSIL.

This clonotype was seen repeatedly, ten times or more. The chain employs TRBV28 and TRBJ1-6; D unclear. This CDR3 is built from 12 residues. Trimming stripped 3 bases from V and 6 bases from J, with 3 bases between. Germline assignment: CDR1 MDHEN and CDR2 SYDVKM. CDR3 loop: CASSLGNSPLHF. DNA for the CDR3: TGTGCCAGCAGTTTGGGTAATTCACCCCTCCACTTT. Full variable domain (remainder filled in from reference TRBV28 and TRBJ1-6): DVKVTQSSRYLVKRTGEKVFLECVQDMDHENMFWYRQDPGLGLRLIYFSYDVKMKEKGDIPEGYSVSREKKERFSLILESASTNQTSMYLCASSLGNSPLHFGNGTRLTVT.

The chain couples TRBV7-9 to TRBJ2-6; 9 nucleotides line up with TRBD1. Germline V gives CDR1 SEHNR, CDR2 FQNEAQ (reference sequence). J gave up 0 bases and V 5 bases, and 11 bases lay outside the gene matches. The CDR3 length is 19 residues. The DNA for the CDR3 is TGTGCCAGCAGCCCCACCCTCCGGGACAGGGTCTCTGGGGCCAACGTCCTGACTTTC. Amino acid sequence: CASSPTLRDRVSGANVLTF.

This clonotype was counted a few times. The chain has TRBV12-5 and TRBJ2-1; D gene unclear. Germline V CDR1 and CDR2: LGHNT, FRNRAP. The CDR3 spans 10 residues. V gave up 9 bases and J gave up 9 bases, with 9 bases separating them. The CDR3 spells CARGAGEQFF. The CDR3 DNA sequence: TGTGCTAGGGGTGCTGGTGAGCAGTTCTTC.

The rearrangement uses TRBV7-9 and TRBJ1-1; perhaps TRBD1 as D (5 bases). V gave up 4 bases and J gave up 0 bases, with 15 bases separating them. Germline CDR1 and CDR2: SEHNR and FQNEAQ (reference sequence). This CDR3 spans 16 amino acids. The CDR3 spells CASSSPPTEVNTEAFF. In nucleotides, the CDR3 is TGTGCCAGCAGCTCCCCGCCGACAGAGGTGAACACTGAAGCTTTCTTT.

Worth noting for this clonotype: The likely explanation is a read error, given a far larger clone one base away. The V call is TRBV29-1, the J call TRBJ2-1; D not certain. CDR1 SQVTM and CDR2 ANQGSEA come from the germline V gene. Trimming left V 5 bases short and J 10 bases short, with 18 bases between. The CDR3 contains 13 residues. CDR3 DNA sequence: TGCAGCGTTCTGTCAGGCGATACCTACGAGCAGTTCTTC. Residues: CSVLSGDTYEQFF.

This chain joins TRBV6-1 and TRBJ1-2; no reliable D call. V was clipped by 1 base and J by 2 bases, with 11 bases between them. This CDR3 is 15 amino acids long. CDR1 and CDR2 from the germline V gene are MNHNS and SASEGT. CDR3 DNA sequence: TGTGCCAGCAGTGAAGTGGGCAGACCCAACTATGGCTACACCTTC. It is translated as CASSEVGRPNYGYTF.

The V call is TRBV15, the J call TRBJ1-1; no reliable D call. Deletions cut 1 base from V and 6 bases from J, with 12 bases between. Per the germline V gene, CDR1 is LNHNV and CDR2 is YYDKDF (reference sequence). CDR3 length: 14 residues. In DNA form, the CDR3 reads TGTGCCACCAGCAGAGTCGAGAAGGCGGCTGAAGCTTTCTTT. This encodes CATSRVEKAAEAFF.

This clonotype has only a few counts. The V call is TRBV5-5, the J call TRBJ2-7, with D perhaps TRBD2 (6 bases). Trimming removed 4 bases at V and 0 bases at J, with 14 bases between. Germline CDR1 reads SGHKS; CDR2 reads YYEKEE (reference sequence). The CDR3 consists of 15 residues. CDR3 region: CASSPPGLSSYEQYF. The CDR3 bases are TGTGCCAGCAGCCCTCCGGGACTGAGCTCCTACGAGCAGTACTTC.

V usage is TRBV14 and J usage is TRBJ1-2; D perhaps matches TRBD1 (5 bases). V lost 4 bases and J 5 bases, leaving 14 bases between the germline ends. The CDR3 runs to 14 residues. Germline values: CDR1 SGHDN, CDR2 FVKESK. CDR3 in amino acids: CASSPGLVDYGYTF. The CDR3 bases are TGTGCCAGCAGCCCGGGACTCGTGGATTATGGCTACACCTTC.